This T cell receptor beta chain was retrieved from a study of CD8+ T cells in alopecia areata. Study details: At a dose of 5 to 10 mg twice daily, oral tofacitinib was given to treated patients. Regarding the study as a whole: There were also resident alphabeta T cells of normal skin sequenced in scalp samples. Normal scalp showed lower clonality than lesional scalp, especially alopecia totalis/universalis.

Isolated RNA was reverse transcribed into cDNA used as the sequencing template. Repertoires were generated with immunoSEQ multiplex PCR, while TCRdb's copy carries only in-frame clones and drops some. Counted here are 150,000 to 200,000 clones, 59% occurring once; the ten biggest clones make up roughly 14%. To note about this clone: Its cognate antigen is unknown.

The investigators collected lesional scalp punch biopsies and peripheral blood from alopecia areata patients. This CDR3 has 11 amino acids. CDR1 is SQVTM, CDR2 ANQGSEA, per germline. V was trimmed by 5 bases and J by 6 bases, leaving 10 bases between them. Material: CD4+ T cells sorted from blood, obtained at week 0. V usage is TRBV29-1 and J usage is TRBJ1-2, with D perhaps matching TRBD1 (6 bases). The clonotype comes from a human donor with alopecia areata. The CDR3: CSVSPGDGYTF. As DNA, the CDR3 is TGCAGCGTTAGTCCAGGGGATGGCTACACCTTC.